This TCR beta chain was obtained from a study of blood T cell repertoires in COVID-19 (dated by TCRdb to 2020 to 2021). Study-level background: Samples from collaborators originated in the United States, Italy and Spain and spanned both the acute and convalescent phases of COVID-19. The material from the prospective study consisted of cDNA or gDNA derived from T cells, B-cell-depleted T cells, or PBMCs. The dataset comprised deeply sampled blood TCRbeta repertoires from subjects exposed to, actively infected with, or recovered from COVID-19. A freely available public database, intended as a resource for researchers studying the immune response to SARS-CoV-2, is where the repertoires were released. The samples were drawn from two sources: the first 160 participants of the ongoing ImmuneRACE study, and approximately 1,300 subjects contributed by 6 global collaborators. Nearly every sample came with metadata listing a de-identified subject ID, COVID-19 status, age in years and sex. Where available, HLA class I and class II types were obtained from metadata supplied by the sample provider rather than from assay-based typing.

As concerns this clone: Its antigen is still unknown. No per-base quality is available; no much larger clone lies one base away.

TCRbeta CDR3 regions were amplified from genomic DNA using the immunoSEQ Assay, a bias-controlled multiplex PCR. For the original study's pipeline: Within the assay, amplification of reference gene primers was used to estimate how many nucleated cells each sample contained. Sequence reads were collapsed and filtered to measure the absolute abundance of every unique TCRbeta CDR3 rearrangement. For each sample, productive Simpson clonality was calculated as the square root of Simpson's diversity index across productive rearrangements. Imported from immuneACCESS, the table was reduced by TCRdb to in-frame sequences with V and J called. These copies leave out some clones; in studies compared against another copy, an unresolved V gene accounts for under half, and the cause of the remainder is not known. V, J and clone size are those of that table, while D and trimming were read from the DNA. In this sample the table shows roughly 100,000 clones, about 87% of which occur a single time. The ten biggest clones cover roughly 21% of the sample.

From its cysteine to its phenylalanine, the CDR3 spans 14 amino acids. CDR3 DNA is the only sequence kept; it has 42 bases, read in frame from the first base. The germline V gene (reference sequence) gives CDR1 as LNHDA and CDR2 as SQIVND. Trimming at the junction amounts to 7 bases on V and 3 bases on J, and the germline ends lie 16 bases apart. Whole blood was collected in K2EDTA tubes by collaborating institutions according to the institutions' own protocols. Collaborator samples were shipped for TCRbeta analysis as frozen whole blood, isolated PBMCs, or DNA extracted from either sample type. General conclusions and limits of the study: The amount of clinical and demographic metadata varied by source and participant and was provided uncurated.

The material sequenced was peripheral blood. The V and J segments used are TRBV19 and TRBJ2-7; TRBD2 is a weak D gene call, 5 bases matching. The TCR originated in a human donor in a cohort sampled during active COVID-19. The nucleotide sequence is TGTGCCAGTACCTTGAGGGCCACCTTCTACGAGCAGTACTTC. Translation gives CASTLRATFYEQYF.